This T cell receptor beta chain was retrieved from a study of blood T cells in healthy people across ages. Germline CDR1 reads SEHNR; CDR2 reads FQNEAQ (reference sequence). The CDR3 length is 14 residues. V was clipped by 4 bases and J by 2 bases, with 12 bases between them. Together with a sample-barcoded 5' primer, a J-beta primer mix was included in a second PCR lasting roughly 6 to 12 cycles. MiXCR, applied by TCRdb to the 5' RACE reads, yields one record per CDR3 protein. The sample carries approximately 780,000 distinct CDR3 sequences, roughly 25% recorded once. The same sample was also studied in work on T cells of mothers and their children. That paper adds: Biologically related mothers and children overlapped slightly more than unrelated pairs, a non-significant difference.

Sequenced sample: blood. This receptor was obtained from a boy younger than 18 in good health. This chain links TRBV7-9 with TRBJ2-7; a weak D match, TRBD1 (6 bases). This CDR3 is CASSSAGVAYEQYF. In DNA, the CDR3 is TGTGCCAGCAGCTCCGCAGGGGTTGCCTACGAGCAGTACTTC.